Listed below are T cell receptor beta chains from one sample, sequenced in a study of blood T cell repertoires in COVID-19. This table comes from immunoSEQ multiplex PCR, and its TCRdb copy is limited to in-frame clones, with some not included. The table has 110,000 or so clones, 85% seen once; the top ten hold around 5.5%. The specimen was peripheral blood. These receptors were taken from a woman aged 55-69 years with COVID-19, enrolled during active disease. The CDR3 runs from the conserved cysteine through the conserved F or W. D genes are given only for firm matches. Only some rows state a clone size, as once, few, many or a class for expanded clones.

abundance,j_gene,v_gene,d_gene,CDR3nt,CDR3aa
NA,TRBJ1-2,TRBV7-8,NA,TGTGCCAGCAGCCCCCCACCCTCGACAGGCAACTATGGCTACACCTTC,CASSPPPSTGNYGYTF
NA,TRBJ2-7,TRBV7-9,TRBD1,TGTGCCAGCAGCTTAGAGGGGACAGTCTACGAGCAGTACTTC,CASSLEGTVYEQYF
once,TRBJ1-5,TRBV6-2/TRBV6-3,NA,TGTGCCAGCAGTTACTCAATCAGGGTCCATCAGCCCCAGCATTTT,CASSYSIRVHQPQHF
few,TRBJ1-1,TRBV19,NA,TGTGCCAGTAGTATAGCCCCTGGGGGGACTGAAGCTTTCTTT,CASSIAPGGTEAFF
once,TRBJ1-5,TRBV28,NA,TGTGCCAGCAGTCCCCCTGGAGCCAGTCAGTGGCATTTT,CASSPPGASQWHF
NA,TRBJ1-4,TRBV7-9,TRBD1,TGTGCCAGCAGCTTACCCGGGGACAGCCTTCTCGAAAATGAAAAACTGTTTTTT,CASSLPGDSLLENEKLFF
NA,TRBJ1-4,TRBV18,NA,TGTGCCAGCTCACCAGGAGCCACTTATGAAAAACTGTTTTTT,CASSPGATYEKLFF
NA,TRBJ1-6,TRBV10-3,TRBD1,TGTGCCATCAGTGACGTCGGGACAGGGGATTCACCCCTCCACTTT,CAISDVGTGDSPLHF
NA,TRBJ2-7,TRBV10-1,NA,TGCGCCAGCAGTGAAGGACTGATCTACGAGCAGTACTTC,CASSEGLIYEQYF
NA,TRBJ1-1,TRBV28,TRBD1,TGTGCCAGCAGTTTATACGGACAGGGTGGACGGACTGAAGCTTTCTTT,CASSLYGQGGRTEAFF
NA,TRBJ1-2,TRBV7-2,TRBD1,TGTGCCAGCAGCTTACGACAGGGCCCCTTCTATGGCTACACCTTC,CASSLRQGPFYGYTF
NA,TRBJ2-1,TRBV3-1/TRBV3-2,NA,TGTGCCAGCAGCCCGACGCGCGGCTCATACAATGAGCAGTTCTTC,CASSPTRGSYNEQFF
NA,TRBJ2-7,TRBV14,NA,TGTGCCAGCAGCCAAGGCTGGGTTGCAGGCAGTTTCTACGAGCAGTACTTC,CASSQGWVAGSFYEQYF
NA,TRBJ1-3,TRBV19,TRBD1,TGTGCCAGCACACAGGGGTTCGGGGATGGAAACACCATATATTTT,CASTQGFGDGNTIYF
NA,TRBJ1-3,TRBV3-1/TRBV3-2,NA,TGTGCCAGCAGCCAAGATTGGAGCTCTGGAAACACCATATATTTT,CASSQDWSSGNTIYF
NA,TRBJ1-5,TRBV18,TRBD1,TGTGCCAGCTCACCAACAGGGGGAAATCAGCCCCAGCATTTT,CASSPTGGNQPQHF
NA,TRBJ1-1,TRBV30,NA,TGTGCCTGGAGTGTATTCGAGGGAGGCTTAGCTGAAGCTTTCTTT,CAWSVFEGGLAEAFF
NA,TRBJ2-2,TRBV14,NA,TGTGCCAGCAGCCACCGGGACAAAAATTTAGGCGGGGAGCTGTTTTTT,CASSHRDKNLGGELFF
NA,TRBJ2-3,TRBV5-4,NA,TGTGCCAGCAGCCGAACCCGACAGACCACAGATACGCAGTATTTT,CASSRTRQTTDTQYF
NA,TRBJ1-1,TRBV27,NA,TGTGCCAGCAAGACAGGGAACACTGAAGCTTTCTTT,CASKTGNTEAFF
NA,TRBJ1-4,TRBV9,NA,TGTGCCAGCAGCAGGCGGGCAACTAATGAAAAACTGTTTTTT,CASSRRATNEKLFF
NA,TRBJ1-2,TRBV7-8,TRBD1,TGTGCCAGCAGCTTCGGACAGGGATTTAGCTCTGGCTACACCTTC,CASSFGQGFSSGYTF
once,TRBJ1-5,TRBV6-6,NA,TGTGCCAGCAGTTACCCGGGTAGCAATCAGCCCCAGCATTTT,CASSYPGSNQPQHF
few,TRBJ1-2,TRBV30,TRBD1,TGTGCCTTTTCTCCGGGACAGGTTGGCTATGGCTACACCTTC,CAFSPGQVGYGYTF
NA,TRBJ1-1,TRBV5-1,TRBD1,TGCGCCAGCAGCTTATCTTATCGGAGTTCTGGAGGGGGCCTACCTGAAGCTTTCTTT,CASSLSYRSSGGGLPEAFF